Detailed here is one TCR beta chain. Its target is not known. One junction end does not reproduce the germline sequence, and a read error may be involved. The sample is drawn from a study of CD8 T cells in Susac syndrome. The study, taken as a whole, reports: In its TCR sequencing and HLA analysis, the study acknowledged that the number of individuals was relatively small.

Diagnostic criteria for definite or probable disease, in their recently defined form, were met by the patients with Susac syndrome. The CDR3 contains 10 residues. In germline, CDR1 is SNHLY, CDR2 FYNNEI. Reverse transcription of about 0.5 to 1 ug RNA used random hexamers. From the immunoSEQ multiplex PCR reads, TCRdb called clonotypes with MiXCR, one entry per CDR3 protein. The table shows approximately 260,000 distinct CDR3 sequences, with approximately 95% occurring only once. The V call is TRBV2, the J call TRBJ1-2; D unclear. Sequencing input: CD4+ T cells from PBMCs. The clonotype originates from a human donor with Susac syndrome. The CDR3 bases are TGTGCCACCAGTATGGAGGGCTACACCTTC. This gives the protein CATSMEGYTF.